The 32 T cell receptor beta chains listed next were all sequenced from one sample in a study of control samples from healthy donors and cancer patients. Repertoires were generated with immunoSEQ multiplex PCR, while TCRdb's copy carries only in-frame clones and drops some. The table includes 45,000 to 60,000 clones, approximately 80% detected once. The sequencing input was blood. The receptors stem from a man aged 65-85 years in good health.

This clone was found once. The V and J genes are TRBV7-6 and TRBJ2-7, with a possible D match to TRBD1 (7 bases). CDR1 and CDR2 from the germline V gene are SGHVS and FNYEAQ. The CDR3 sequence is 17 residues long. V lost 5 bases to trimming and J lost 2 bases, with 22 bases between them. The chain's CDR3 is CASSPPRGRQGAYEQYF. DNA of the CDR3: TGTGCCAGCAGCCCCCCCCGGGGGCGGCAGGGGGCCTACGAGCAGTACTTC.

This chain connects TRBV3-1 (or the pseudogene TRBV3-2) to TRBJ2-7, with 13 bases that match TRBD2. The germline CDR1 and CDR2 sequences are LGHDT and YNNKEL (reference sequence). The CDR3 consists of 15 residues. V lost 1 base and J lost 3; bases outside the gene matches: 0. The DNA for the CDR3 is TGTGCCAGCAGCCAAGGGACTAGCGGGGGCTACGAGCAGTACTTC. This translates into CASSQGTSGGYEQYF.

The chain joins TRBV24-1 to TRBJ2-2; no definite D call. Germline CDR1 and CDR2: KGHDR and SFDVKD. The CDR3 spans 16 residues. Deletions cut 5 bases from V and 6 bases from J, with 18 bases between. CDR3 coding DNA: TGTGCCACCAGTGCCCCTATTGGCTCCTTCCCCGGGGAGCTGTTTTTT. Encoded protein: CATSAPIGSFPGELFF.

V is TRBV19 and J is TRBJ1-3; the match to TRBD1 covers 8 bases. V was pared by 3 bases and J by 15 bases, with 13 bases of the junction left unmatched. Germline V CDR1 and CDR2: LNHDA, SQIVND (reference sequence). The CDR3 totals 14 residues. The CDR3 protein is CASSILGRGQHEYF. The CDR3 coding sequence is TGTGCCAGTAGTATTCTCGGCAGGGGGCAGCATGAATATTTT. The entire variable domain, with the rest obtained from reference TRBV19 and TRBJ1-3, is as follows: DGGITQSPKYLFRKEGQNVTLSCEQNLNHDAMYWYRQDPGQGLRLIYYSQIVNDFQKGDIAEGYSVSREKKESFPLTVTSAQKNPTAFYLCASSILGRGQHEYFGEGSWLTVV.

In its sample, this clone was seen once. The V and J genes are TRBV4-1 and TRBJ1-4; 8 bases map to TRBD1. Per germline, CDR1 MGHRA and CDR2 YSYEKL. V shed 1 base, J shed 4 bases, and the junction held 5 bases outside the gene matches. The length of the CDR3 is 16 residues. As DNA, the CDR3 is TGCGCCAGCAGCCAAGGATTAGGACAGGGTAATGAAAAACTGTTTTTT. This sequence encodes CASSQGLGQGNEKLFF.

The chain links TRBV5-1 to TRBJ1-3, with 9 bases fitting TRBD1. J gave up 0 bases and V 2 bases, and 12 bases lay outside the gene matches. Germline CDR1 reads SGHRS; CDR2 reads YFSETQ. This CDR3 is 19 amino acids long. Here the CDR3 reads CASSLGPPGQGNSGNTIYF. The CDR3 nucleotides are TGCGCCAGCAGCTTAGGTCCCCCGGGACAGGGCAACTCTGGAAACACCATATATTTT.

The chain is built from TRBV23-1 and TRBJ2-7, with unresolved D. TRBV23-1 is an open reading frame, and its role is uncertain. CDR3 size: 12 residues. V lost 2 bases, J lost 8 bases, and 10 bases lay in between. CDR3 region: CASSQVPKQQYF. Here the CDR3 DNA reads TGCGCCAGCAGTCAAGTACCCAAACAGCAGTACTTC.

The chain joins TRBV7-2 to TRBJ2-7; D not certain. The CDR3 covers 15 residues. Germline V CDR1 and CDR2: SGHTA, FQGNSA. V lost 1 base and J lost 2, with 12 bases in between. CDR3 region: CASSLVPDAPYEQYF. In nucleotides, the CDR3 is TGTGCCAGCAGCTTAGTTCCAGACGCCCCCTACGAGCAGTACTTC.

V usage is TRBV5-4 and J usage is TRBJ2-2; 10 bases align to TRBD1. The CDR3 is made up of 16 amino acids. CDR1 SGHNT and CDR2 YYREEE come from the germline V gene (reference sequence). The V and J ends lost 3 bases and 6 bases, in that order; junction bases with no gene match: 8. The CDR3 coding sequence is TGTGCCAGCAGCTCGTCCGGGACAGGGGTCCCCGGGGAGCTGTTTTTT. It encodes CASSSSGTGVPGELFF.

The chain combines TRBV27 with TRBJ2-7, with 9 bases lining up with TRBD2. The CDR3 runs to 14 residues. The ends lost 6 bases at V and 2 bases at J; junction bases unmatched: 5. Germline V lookup: CDR1 MNHEY, CDR2 SMNVEV (reference sequence). CDR3 protein: CASSDGLATYEQYF. CDR3 sequence (DNA): TGTGCCAGCAGCGATGGACTAGCGACCTACGAGCAGTACTTC.

This chain links TRBV14 with TRBJ1-1; 9 bases agree with TRBD1. CDR3 length: 18 residues. The V gene's germline CDR1 is SGHDN and CDR2 FVKESK. With V trimmed by 2 bases and J by 4 bases, 14 bases remained unmatched. The CDR3 coding sequence is TGTGCCAGCAGCCAATTACGCGCCGGGACAGGGTTGGGCACTGAAGCTTTCTTT. Protein sequence: CASSQLRAGTGLGTEAFF. The variable domain in full, completed from reference TRBV14 and TRBJ1-1, reads EAGVTQFPSHSVIEKGQTVTLRCDPISGHDNLYWYRRVMGKEIKFLLHFVKESKQDESGMPNNRFLAERTGGTYSTLKVQPAELEDSGVYFCASSQLRAGTGLGTEAFFGQGTRLTVV.

The genes are TRBV19 and TRBJ2-4; 10 bases line up with TRBD1. The V and J ends lost 4 bases and 5 bases, in that order; junction bases with no gene match: 2. Germline V gene lookup returns CDR1 LNHDA and CDR2 SQIVND (reference sequence). The CDR3 spans 14 residues. The CDR3 sequence: CASSTDRGENIQYF. CDR3 in DNA: TGTGCCAGTAGTACGGACAGGGGGGAAAACATTCAGTACTTC.

This clone was seen a single time. The chain uses TRBV18 and TRBJ1-4; possibly TRBD1 for D (5 bases). Trimming removed 5 bases from V and 7 bases from J, with 20 bases in between. The CDR3 has 16 amino acids. The V gene's germline CDR1 is KGHSH and CDR2 LQKENI. This CDR3 is CASSGRGSRFGEKLFF. The CDR3 DNA is TGTGCCAGCTCAGGGCGGGGCTCCAGGTTCGGTGAAAAACTGTTTTTT. Combining the CDR3 with reference TRBV18 and TRBJ1-4 gives the whole variable domain NAGVMQNPRHLVRRRGQEARLRCSPMKGHSHVYWYRQLPEEGLKFMVYLQKENIIDESGMPKERFSAEFPKEGPSILRIQQVVRGDSAAYFCASSGRGSRFGEKLFFGSGTQLSVL.

This clone was detected a few times. This chain uses TRBV11-3 with TRBJ2-5; 9 bases map to TRBD2. The CDR3 totals 19 residues. J lost 0 bases, V lost 5 bases, and 16 bases had no gene match. CDR1 and CDR2 (germline): SGHNT, YENEEA. The CDR3 sequence: CASSPFDSGSLYHQETQYF. Here the CDR3 DNA reads TGTGCCAGCAGCCCCTTCGATAGCGGGAGTCTCTACCACCAAGAGACCCAGTACTTC. Looking up the rest from reference TRBV11-3 and TRBJ2-5 gives the full variable domain: EAGVVQSPRYKIIEKKQPVAFWCNPISGHNTLYWYLQNLGQGPELLIRYENEEAVDDSQLPKDRFSAERLKGVDSTLKIQPAELGDSAVYLCASSPFDSGSLYHQETQYFGPGTRLLVL.

V is TRBV5-1 and J is TRBJ2-5; D perhaps matches TRBD1 (5 bases). V lost 4 bases and J lost 4, with 11 bases in between. Germline values: CDR1 SGHRS, CDR2 YFSETQ. This CDR3 spans 13 amino acids. CDR3 residues: CASSLYRRETQYF. CDR3 in DNA: TGCGCCAGCAGCCTTTACAGGAGAGAGACCCAGTACTTC.

V usage is TRBV7-8 and J usage is TRBJ2-1, with D hard to call. The length of the CDR3 is 12 residues. V was clipped by 5 bases and J by 4 bases, with 6 bases between them. Germline V gene lookup returns CDR1 SGHVS and CDR2 FQNEAQ. In DNA form, the CDR3 reads TGTGCCAGCAGCATTGGATACAATGAGCAGTTCTTC. Protein sequence: CASSIGYNEQFF.

The chain is built from TRBV6-6 and TRBJ2-4, with D possibly being TRBD2 (5 bases). V was cut by 4 bases and J by 11 bases, with 9 bases left in between. Germline assignment: CDR1 MNHNY and CDR2 SVGAGI (reference sequence). The CDR3 is 11 residues long. CDR3 protein: CASSFRTLQYF. CDR3 coding DNA: TGTGCCAGCAGTTTCAGGACTCTTCAGTACTTC.

J is TRBJ1-2 and V is TRBV10-2; 7 nucleotides match TRBD1. Germline V gives CDR1 WSHSY, CDR2 SAAADI. CDR3 length equals 14 residues. The V gene end was trimmed by 7 bases and the J gene end by 0 bases; junction bases not matched to a gene: 5. CDR3 DNA sequence: TGCGCCAGCACTACCGGGACAGCTAACTATGGCTACACCTTC. The encoded protein is CASTTGTANYGYTF.

With regard to this clone: At one boundary the junction diverges from the germline segment, which might be a read error. This rearrangement joins TRBV7-2 to TRBJ1-1; D not certain. CDR1 and CDR2 (germline): SGHTA, FQGNSA. The CDR3 extends over 11 amino acids. CDR3 nucleotide sequence: TGTGCCAGCAGCTTAATCCGGGAGCTCGACTTT. It translates to CASSLIRELDF.

The chain joins TRBV28 to TRBJ2-7; D is ambiguous. Trimming removed 7 bases at V and 0 bases at J, with 13 bases between. CDR1 is MDHEN, CDR2 SYDVKM, per germline. CDR3 length equals 14 residues. CDR3 amino acids: CASTPGWVSYEQYF. The CDR3 coding sequence is TGTGCCAGCACTCCTGGGTGGGTCTCCTACGAGCAGTACTTC.

In this sample, this clone turned up once. Germline and junction disagree at one end, which may indicate a read error. The chain combines TRBV7-3 with TRBJ1-1, with 7 positions matching TRBD1. Germline-derived CDR1 and CDR2 are SGHTA and FQGTGA. The CDR3 covers 13 residues. The CDR3 coding sequence is TGTGCCAGCAGCCTAACAGGGGACACTGAAGCTTTCTTT. Translation gives CASSLTGDTEAFF.

The rearrangement joins TRBV20-1 to TRBJ1-2; the D is unclear. Per the germline V gene, CDR1 is DFQATT and CDR2 is SNEGSKA (reference sequence). The CDR3 extends over 14 amino acids. V was cut by 3 bases and J by 4 bases, with 15 bases left in between. The chain's CDR3 is CSASFSSYAYGYTF. The CDR3 DNA reads TGCAGTGCTAGTTTCAGCAGCTACGCCTATGGCTACACCTTC.

The rearrangement uses TRBV5-1 and TRBJ1-1; the D is unclear. Germline V gene lookup returns CDR1 SGHRS and CDR2 YFSETQ. Trimming removed 3 bases at V and 0 bases at J, with 9 bases between. This CDR3 is 14 amino acids long. CDR3: CASSSDGMNTEAFF. CDR3 DNA sequence: TGCGCCAGCAGCTCAGACGGAATGAACACTGAAGCTTTCTTT.

The chain joins TRBV2 to TRBJ1-1; TRBD1 might be the D (6 bases). The CDR3 is 13 residues long. The germline V and J ends were trimmed by 8 bases and 4 bases, with 14 bases remaining between them. Germline CDR1 SNHLY, CDR2 FYNNEI. CDR3 amino acids: CASGQFFSTEAFF. CDR3 bases: TGTGCCAGCGGACAGTTTTTTTCCACTGAAGCTTTCTTT.

The chain recombines TRBV7-2 with TRBJ1-2; perhaps TRBD1 as D (5 bases). From germline, CDR1 is SGHTA and CDR2 FQGNSA. V dropped 7 bases and J dropped 3 bases, with 18 bases sitting between them. The CDR3 length is 15 residues. The CDR3 loop is CASTPVPKGDYGYTF. Written as DNA, the CDR3 is TGTGCCAGCACCCCTGTTCCCAAAGGGGACTATGGCTACACCTTC.

This rearrangement joins TRBV15 to TRBJ1-1; D is ambiguous. The CDR3 sequence is 14 residues long. The V gene lost 5 bases and the J gene lost 4 bases, with 14 bases spanning the gap. The germline V gene encodes CDR1 LNHNV and CDR2 YYDKDF (reference sequence). DNA of the CDR3: TGTGCCACCAGCTGGATGTTGGAGGGCACTGAAGCTTTCTTT. The encoded protein is CATSWMLEGTEAFF. Complete variable domain (other parts from reference TRBV15 and TRBJ1-1): DAMVIQNPRYQVTQFGKPVTLSCSQTLNHNVMYWYQQKSSQAPKLLFHYYDKDFNNEADTPDNFQSRRPNTSFCFLDIRSPGLGDTAMYLCATSWMLEGTEAFFGQGTRLTVV.

The chain uses TRBV2 and TRBJ2-1; 9 bases fit TRBD1. Germline V gene sequence: CDR1 SNHLY, CDR2 FYNNEI. Losses at the gene ends were 8 bases for V and 4 bases for J; bases not matched to a gene: 3. The CDR3 is 13 residues long. Here the CDR3 reads CASQGQGYNEQFF. CDR3 nucleotide sequence: TGTGCCAGCCAGGGACAGGGTTACAATGAGCAGTTCTTC. Based on the CDR3 plus reference TRBV2 and TRBJ2-1, the full variable domain is EPEVTQTPSHQVTQMGQEVILRCVPISNHLYFYWYRQILGQKVEFLVSFYNNEISEKSEIFDDQFSVERPDGSNFTLKIRSTKLEDSAMYFCASQGQGYNEQFFGPGTRLTVL.

The V call is TRBV5-1, the J call TRBJ1-4; unclear D gene. V shed 4 bases and J shed 4 bases, with 14 bases lying between them. The CDR3 is made up of 15 amino acids. In germline, CDR1 is SGHRS, CDR2 YFSETQ. CDR3 protein: CASSPGLLFNEKLFF. The CDR3 region has the DNA TGCGCCAGCAGCCCAGGACTGTTATTTAATGAAAAACTGTTTTTT.

The chain links TRBV5-5 to TRBJ2-1, with 16 nucleotides matching TRBD2. The CDR3 consists of 17 residues. CDR1 SGHKS and CDR2 YYEKEE come from the germline V gene (reference sequence). V dropped 5 bases and J dropped 7; count of bases not matched to a gene: 9. CDR3 in amino acids: CASSQGTSGGAVNEQFF. In DNA form, the CDR3 reads TGTGCCAGCAGTCAAGGGACTAGCGGGGGGGCCGTTAATGAGCAGTTCTTC.

This clone was found a few times. The chain joins TRBV6-1 to TRBJ2-1, with a weak D call TRBD1 (5 bases). The CDR3 sequence is 15 residues long. CDR1 is MNHNS and CDR2 is SASEGT in the germline V gene. The V end lost 3 bases, the J end lost 8 bases, and 17 bases lay between the germline ends. CDR3 sequence (DNA): TGTGCCAGCAGTGAGGGGATGACAAGGGGTGATGAGCAGTTCTTC. This encodes CASSEGMTRGDEQFF.

V and J are TRBV28 and TRBJ1-1; D is ambiguous. Germline CDR1 reads MDHEN; CDR2 reads SYDVKM. V was cut by 4 bases and J by 10 bases, with 16 bases left in between. There are 13 residues in the CDR3. CDR3 amino acids: CASSYSVSPAAFF. The CDR3 nucleotides are TGTGCCAGCAGTTACTCGGTGAGCCCGGCAGCTTTCTTT. The whole variable domain, filled in from reference TRBV28 and TRBJ1-1, reads DVKVTQSSRYLVKRTGEKVFLECVQDMDHENMFWYRQDPGLGLRLIYFSYDVKMKEKGDIPEGYSVSREKKERFSLILESASTNQTSMYLCASSYSVSPAAFFGQGTRLTVV.

V is TRBV7-8 and J is TRBJ1-2, with D possibly TRBD1 on 5 matching bases. Trimming stripped 1 base from V and 2 bases from J, with 5 bases between. Germline V gene data show CDR1 as SGHVS and CDR2 as FQNEAQ. CDR3 length: 13 residues. The CDR3 sequence is CASSLGGNYGYTF. The CDR3 coding sequence is TGTGCCAGCAGCTTAGGGGGGAACTATGGCTACACCTTC. Combining the CDR3 with reference TRBV7-8 and TRBJ1-2 gives the whole variable domain GAGVSQSPRYKVAKRGQDVALRCDPISGHVSLFWYQQALGQGPEFLTYFQNEAQLDKSGLPSDRFFAERPEGSVSTLKIQRTQQEDSAVYLCASSLGGNYGYTFGSGTRLTVV.